This TCR beta chain was sequenced during a study of blood T cell repertoires in COVID-19. Study context: Both acute and convalescent COVID-19 samples were obtained from the United States, Italy and Spain. The analysed material was cDNA or gDNA that came from T cells, B-cell-depleted T cells, or PBMCs.

CDR3 size: 13 residues. Trimming pared 6 bases from V and 2 bases from J, leaving 10 bases between. Germline V gives CDR1 SNHLY, CDR2 FYNNEI. Original analysis: Quantification of nucleated cells was approximated via reference gene primer amplification. TCRdb's copy holds only in-frame clones and misses some; the assay was immunoSEQ multiplex PCR. The DNA was the basis for D and trimming; V, J and clone size are from that table. The table includes under 200,000 clones, almost 90% detected once. The chain couples TRBV2 to TRBJ1-1; D is perhaps TRBD1 (5 bases). The sequence was obtained from a man between 18 and 29 years old with active or convalescent COVID-19. The sample comprised peripheral blood. The CDR3 is CASRADSNTEAFF. In DNA, the CDR3 is TGTGCCAGCAGGGCAGACAGTAACACTGAAGCTTTCTTT.